This TCR beta chain was sequenced for a study of blood T cell repertoires in COVID-19. Whole-study context: COVID-19 samples collected from the United States, Italy and Spain covered acute and convalescent phases.

TCRdb's copy holds only in-frame clones and misses some; the assay was immunoSEQ multiplex PCR. The profile shows more than 150,000 clones, approximately 80% of them singletons. Germline lookup yields CDR1 SNHLY and CDR2 FYNNEI. CDR3 length equals 15 residues. V lost 10 bases, J lost 2 bases, and 10 bases stayed unmatched. Individuals drawn from 24 US areas were roughly 18 to 95 years old. Either two negative PCRs, clearance, or symptom resolution qualified Cohort 3 donors as recovered. The clonotype comes from a woman in her forties or fifties who had recovered from COVID-19. This sequence joins TRBV2 and TRBJ2-3; TRBD1 matches at 9 bases. The sequenced sample consisted of PBMCs or T cells enriched from blood (not recorded which). CDR3 loop: CATPTGTGSTDTQYF. The CDR3 DNA reads TGTGCCACCCCAACGGGGACAGGGTCCACAGATACGCAGTATTTT.